This TCR beta chain was recovered during a study of radiation and T cells in renal cell carcinoma. Indicated time point: baseline pretreatment blood. Sample treatment: 15 Gy SBRT to primary tumor, nephrectomy 4 weeks later. Overall study results and limits: Top tumor clonotypes rose in blood 2 weeks post-radiation, then contracted.

As to this clone: Its antigen is not known.

The CDR3 loop spans 14 amino acids. Sequencing used immunoSEQ multiplex PCR; TCRdb keeps in-frame clones, though not all of them. The sample holds 50,000 to 75,000 clones; approximately 80% are singletons and the top ten take more than 7%. V is TRBV21-1 and J is TRBJ2-4. TRBV21-1 is designated a pseudogene. This sequence was found in a man in his 60s with renal cell carcinoma. Sequencing used blood, obtained from a patient whose treatment included radiotherapy and nephrectomy. The CDR3 DNA follows: TGTGCCTTTCGTCGCGCGATGGCTGGCAACATTCAGTACTTC. Its translation is CAFRRAMAGNIQYF.